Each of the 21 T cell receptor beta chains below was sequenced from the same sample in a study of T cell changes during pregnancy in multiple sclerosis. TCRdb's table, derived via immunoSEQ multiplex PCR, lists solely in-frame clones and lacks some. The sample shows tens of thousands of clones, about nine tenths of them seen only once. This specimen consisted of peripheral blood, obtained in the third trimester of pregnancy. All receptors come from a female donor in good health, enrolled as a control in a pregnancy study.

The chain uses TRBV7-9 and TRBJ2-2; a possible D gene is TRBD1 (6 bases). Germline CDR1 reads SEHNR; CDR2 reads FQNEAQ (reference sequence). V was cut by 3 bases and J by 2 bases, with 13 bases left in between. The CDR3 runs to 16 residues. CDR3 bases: TGTGCCAGCAGCTTCCCCCCAGGGGCAAACACCGGGGAGCTGTTTTTT. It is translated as CASSFPPGANTGELFF.

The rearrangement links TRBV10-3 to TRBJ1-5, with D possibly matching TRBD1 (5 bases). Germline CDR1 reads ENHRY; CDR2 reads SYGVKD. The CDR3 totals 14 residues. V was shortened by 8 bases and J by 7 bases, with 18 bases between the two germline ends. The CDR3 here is CAIFLCQGAQPQHF. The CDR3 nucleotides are TGTGCCATCTTCCTCTGCCAGGGCGCGCAGCCCCAGCATTTT.

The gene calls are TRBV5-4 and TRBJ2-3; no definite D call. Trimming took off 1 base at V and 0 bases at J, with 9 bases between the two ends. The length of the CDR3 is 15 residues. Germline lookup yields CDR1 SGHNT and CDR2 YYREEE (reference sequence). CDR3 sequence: CASSLYAASTDTQYF. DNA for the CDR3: TGTGCCAGCAGCTTGTATGCAGCGAGCACAGATACGCAGTATTTT. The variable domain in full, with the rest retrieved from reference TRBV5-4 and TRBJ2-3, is ETGVTQSPTHLIKTRGQQVTLRCSSQSGHNTVSWYQQALGQGPQFIFQYYREEENGRGNFPPRFSGLQFPNYSSELNVNALELDDSALYLCASSLYAASTDTQYFGPGTRLTVL.

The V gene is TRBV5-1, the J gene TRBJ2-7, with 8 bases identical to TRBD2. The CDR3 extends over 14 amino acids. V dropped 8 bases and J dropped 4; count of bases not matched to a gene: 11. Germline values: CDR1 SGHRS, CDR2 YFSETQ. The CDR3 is CASTGLAGSYEQYF. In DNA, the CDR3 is TGCGCCAGTACTGGACTAGCAGGGTCATACGAGCAGTACTTC.

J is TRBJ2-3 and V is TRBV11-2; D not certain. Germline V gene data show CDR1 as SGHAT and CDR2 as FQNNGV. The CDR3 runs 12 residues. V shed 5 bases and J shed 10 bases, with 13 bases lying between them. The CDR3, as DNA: TGTGCCAGCAGCCACTTGGTTGTAGCGCAGTATTTT. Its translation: CASSHLVVAQYF.

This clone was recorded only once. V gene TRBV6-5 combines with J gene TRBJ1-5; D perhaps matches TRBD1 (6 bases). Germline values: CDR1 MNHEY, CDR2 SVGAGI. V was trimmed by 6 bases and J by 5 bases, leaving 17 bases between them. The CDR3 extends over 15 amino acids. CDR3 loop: CASRTSQGGHQPQHF. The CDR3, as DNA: TGTGCCAGCAGGACCTCACAAGGGGGTCATCAGCCCCAGCATTTT.

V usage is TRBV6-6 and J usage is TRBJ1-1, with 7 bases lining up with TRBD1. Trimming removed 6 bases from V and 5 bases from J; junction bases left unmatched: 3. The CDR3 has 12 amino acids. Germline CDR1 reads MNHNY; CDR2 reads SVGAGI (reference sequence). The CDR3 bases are TGTGCCAGCAGAAGGACAGGAACTGAAGCTTTCTTT. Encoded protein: CASRRTGTEAFF.

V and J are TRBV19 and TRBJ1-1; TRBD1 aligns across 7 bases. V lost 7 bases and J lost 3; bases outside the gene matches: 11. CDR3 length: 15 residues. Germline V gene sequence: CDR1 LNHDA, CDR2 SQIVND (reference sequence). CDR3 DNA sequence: TGTGCCAGTATCAGGGACAGTGTTGGAGACACTGAAGCTTTCTTT. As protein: CASIRDSVGDTEAFF.

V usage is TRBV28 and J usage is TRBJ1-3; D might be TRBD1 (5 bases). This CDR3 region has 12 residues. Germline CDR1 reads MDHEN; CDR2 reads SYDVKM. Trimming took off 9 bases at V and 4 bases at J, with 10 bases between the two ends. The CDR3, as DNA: TGTGCCAGTGAGAAGGGGGGAAACACCATATATTTT. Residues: CASEKGGNTIYF.

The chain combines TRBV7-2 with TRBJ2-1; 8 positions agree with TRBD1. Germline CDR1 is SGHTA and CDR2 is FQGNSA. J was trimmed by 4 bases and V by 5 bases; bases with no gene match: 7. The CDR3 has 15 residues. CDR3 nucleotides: TGTGCCAGCAGCCCCGGACAGGGCAGTTACAATGAGCAGTTCTTC. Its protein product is CASSPGQGSYNEQFF. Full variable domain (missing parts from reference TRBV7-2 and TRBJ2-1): GAGVSQSPSNKVTEKGKDVELRCDPISGHTALYWYRQSLGQGLEFLIYFQGNSAPDKSGLPSDRFSAERTGGSVSTLTIQRTQQEDSAVYLCASSPGQGSYNEQFFGPGTRLTVL.

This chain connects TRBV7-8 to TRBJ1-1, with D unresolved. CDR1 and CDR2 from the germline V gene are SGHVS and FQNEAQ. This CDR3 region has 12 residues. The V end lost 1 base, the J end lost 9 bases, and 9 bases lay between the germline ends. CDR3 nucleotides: TGTGCCAGCAGCTTAGATTCTGGCCAAGCTTTCTTT. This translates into CASSLDSGQAFF.

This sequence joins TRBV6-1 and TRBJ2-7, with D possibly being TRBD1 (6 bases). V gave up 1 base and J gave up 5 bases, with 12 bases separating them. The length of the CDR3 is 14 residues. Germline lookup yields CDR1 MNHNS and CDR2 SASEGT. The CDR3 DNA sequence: TGTGCCAGCAGTGAAGGCAGGGGCTGGGACGAGCAGTACTTC. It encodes CASSEGRGWDEQYF.

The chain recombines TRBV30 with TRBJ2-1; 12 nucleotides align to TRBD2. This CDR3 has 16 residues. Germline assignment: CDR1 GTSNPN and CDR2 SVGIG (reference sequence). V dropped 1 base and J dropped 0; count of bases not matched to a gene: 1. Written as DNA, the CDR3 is TGTGCCTGGAGTGGACTAGCGGGGGTCTCCTACAATGAGCAGTTCTTC. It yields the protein CAWSGLAGVSYNEQFF.

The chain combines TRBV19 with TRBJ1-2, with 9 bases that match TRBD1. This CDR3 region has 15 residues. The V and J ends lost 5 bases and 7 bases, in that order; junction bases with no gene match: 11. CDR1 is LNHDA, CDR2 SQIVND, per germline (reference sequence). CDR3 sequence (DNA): TGTGCCAGTAGTGACCTGGGACAGGGAATGTTTGGCTACACCTTC. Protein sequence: CASSDLGQGMFGYTF.

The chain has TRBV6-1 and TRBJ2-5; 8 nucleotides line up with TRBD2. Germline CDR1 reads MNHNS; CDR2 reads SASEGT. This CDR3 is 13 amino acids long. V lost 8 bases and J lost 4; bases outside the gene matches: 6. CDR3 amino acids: CASFPAGAETQYF. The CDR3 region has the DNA TGTGCCAGCTTTCCAGCGGGAGCAGAGACCCAGTACTTC.

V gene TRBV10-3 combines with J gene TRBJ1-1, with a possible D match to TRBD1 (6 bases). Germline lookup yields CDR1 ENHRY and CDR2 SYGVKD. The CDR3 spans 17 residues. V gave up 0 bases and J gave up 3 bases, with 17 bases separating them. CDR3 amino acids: CAISESPNGRGDTEAFF. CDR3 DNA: TGTGCCATCAGTGAGTCTCCCAATGGCAGGGGAGACACTGAAGCTTTCTTT.

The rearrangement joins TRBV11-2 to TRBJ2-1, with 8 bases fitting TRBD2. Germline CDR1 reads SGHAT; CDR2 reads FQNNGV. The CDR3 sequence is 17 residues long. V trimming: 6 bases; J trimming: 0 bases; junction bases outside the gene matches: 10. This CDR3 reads CASRPLAVPSSYNEQFF. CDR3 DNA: TGTGCCAGCAGGCCACTAGCGGTCCCGAGCTCCTACAATGAGCAGTTCTTC.

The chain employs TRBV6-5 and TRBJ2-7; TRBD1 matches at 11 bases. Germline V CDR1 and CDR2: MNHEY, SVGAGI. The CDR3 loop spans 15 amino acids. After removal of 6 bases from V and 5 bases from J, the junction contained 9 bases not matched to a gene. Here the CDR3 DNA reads TGTGCCAGCAGCCCCTCTTGGGACAGGGGGGACGAGCAGTACTTC. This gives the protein CASSPSWDRGDEQYF.

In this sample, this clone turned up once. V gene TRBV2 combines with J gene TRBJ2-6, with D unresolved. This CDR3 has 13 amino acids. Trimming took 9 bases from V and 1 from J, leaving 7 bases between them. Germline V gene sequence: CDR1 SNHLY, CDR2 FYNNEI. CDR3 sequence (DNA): TGTGCCAGTGGCCAATCTGGGGCCAACGTCCTGACTTTC. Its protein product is CASGQSGANVLTF.

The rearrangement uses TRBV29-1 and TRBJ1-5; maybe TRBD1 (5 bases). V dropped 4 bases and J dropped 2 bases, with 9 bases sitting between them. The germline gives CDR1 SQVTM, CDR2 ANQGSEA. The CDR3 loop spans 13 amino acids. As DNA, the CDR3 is TGCAGCGTTGGGGGGGAGGGCAATCAGCCCCAGCATTTT. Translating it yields CSVGGEGNQPQHF.

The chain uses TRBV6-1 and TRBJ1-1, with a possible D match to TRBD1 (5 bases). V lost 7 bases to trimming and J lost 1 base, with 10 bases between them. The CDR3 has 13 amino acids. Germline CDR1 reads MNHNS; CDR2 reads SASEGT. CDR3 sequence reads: CASTQGSNTEAFF. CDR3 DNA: TGTGCCAGCACGCAGGGTTCGAACACTGAAGCTTTCTTT.